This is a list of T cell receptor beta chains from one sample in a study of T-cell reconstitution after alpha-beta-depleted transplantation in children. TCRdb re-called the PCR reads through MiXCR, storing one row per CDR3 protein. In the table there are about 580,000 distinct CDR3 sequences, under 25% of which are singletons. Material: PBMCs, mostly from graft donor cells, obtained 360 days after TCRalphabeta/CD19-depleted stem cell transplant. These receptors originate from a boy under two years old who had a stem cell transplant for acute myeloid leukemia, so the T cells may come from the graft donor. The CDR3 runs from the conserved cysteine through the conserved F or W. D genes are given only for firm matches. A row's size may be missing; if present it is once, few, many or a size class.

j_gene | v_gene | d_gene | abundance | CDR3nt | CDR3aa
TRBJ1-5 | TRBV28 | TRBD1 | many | TGTGCCAGCAGCCCCCCGACAGGGGCTCAGCCCCAGCATTTT | CASSPPTGAQPQHF
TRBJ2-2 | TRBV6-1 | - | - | TGTGCCAGCGGGAGGGGGGCCCCGAACACCGGGGAGCTGTTTTTT | CASGRGAPNTGELFF
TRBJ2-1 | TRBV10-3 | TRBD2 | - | TGTGCCATCAGATCTTCGGGGGGAAGAGGGTACAATGAGCAGTTCTTC | CAIRSSGGRGYNEQFF
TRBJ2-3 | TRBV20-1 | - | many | TGCAGTGCGAGCCGGGACCTAGCCTGGTCCACAGATACGCAGTATTTT | CSASRDLAWSTDTQYF
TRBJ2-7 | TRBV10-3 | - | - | TGTGCCATCAGTGAGTCGAACGCAGGCTCCTACGAGCAGTACTTC | CAISESNAGSYEQYF
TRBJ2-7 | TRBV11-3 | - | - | TGTGCCAGCAGCAAATCGCGGCGCACCTACGAGCAGTACTTC | CASSKSRRTYEQYF
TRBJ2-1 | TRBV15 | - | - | TGTGCCACCAGCACCGGGACGGGGGTTAATGAGCAGTTCTTC | CATSTGTGVNEQFF
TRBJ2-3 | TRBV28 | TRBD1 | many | TGTGCCAGCCGGGACAGACTCACAGATACGCAGTATTTT | CASRDRLTDTQYF
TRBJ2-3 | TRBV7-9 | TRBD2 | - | TGTGCCAGCAGCCCACGCTGGGGGGGAACAGATACGCAGTATTTT | CASSPRWGGTDTQYF
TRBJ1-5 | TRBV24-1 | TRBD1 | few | TGTGCCACCAGTCGGACAGGGGGGACTCAGCCCCAGCATTTT | CATSRTGGTQPQHF
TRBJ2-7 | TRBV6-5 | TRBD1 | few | TGTGCCAGCAGTTATATGCGACAGGGATCCTACGAGCAGTACTTC | CASSYMRQGSYEQYF
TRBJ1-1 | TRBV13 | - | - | TGTGCCAGCAGCTCGGGCGTGGACTCAAACACTGAAGCTTTCTTT | CASSSGVDSNTEAFF
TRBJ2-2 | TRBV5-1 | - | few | TGCGCCAGCAGCTATACGGGCACCGGGGAGCTGTTTTTT | CASSYTGTGELFF
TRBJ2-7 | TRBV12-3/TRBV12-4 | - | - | TGTGCCAGCAGAGTAGGACCCTTGGGTTACGAGCAGTACTTC | CASRVGPLGYEQYF